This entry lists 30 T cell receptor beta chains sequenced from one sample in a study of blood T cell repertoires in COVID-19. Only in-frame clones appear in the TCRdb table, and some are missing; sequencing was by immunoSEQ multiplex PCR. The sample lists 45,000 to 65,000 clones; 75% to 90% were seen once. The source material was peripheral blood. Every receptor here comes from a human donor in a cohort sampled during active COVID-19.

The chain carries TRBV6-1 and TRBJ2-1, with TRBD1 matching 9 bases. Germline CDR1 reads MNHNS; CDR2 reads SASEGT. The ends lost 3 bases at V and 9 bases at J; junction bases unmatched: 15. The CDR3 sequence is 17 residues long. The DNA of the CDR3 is TGTGCCAGCAGTGAGTTTTTCGGGACAGGGTTATCTGGTGAGCAGTTCTTC. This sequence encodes CASSEFFGTGLSGEQFF.

The CDR3: CASSLGASQGVSYEQYF. The CDR3 region has the DNA TGTGCCAGCAGCTTAGGTGCTAGCCAAGGCGTTTCCTACGAGCAGTACTTC. V usage is TRBV11-2 and J usage is TRBJ2-7; D is perhaps TRBD2 (5 bases). The V and J ends lost 1 base and 1 base respectively, with 17 bases between them. The CDR3 totals 17 residues. The germline gives CDR1 SGHAT, CDR2 FQNNGV.

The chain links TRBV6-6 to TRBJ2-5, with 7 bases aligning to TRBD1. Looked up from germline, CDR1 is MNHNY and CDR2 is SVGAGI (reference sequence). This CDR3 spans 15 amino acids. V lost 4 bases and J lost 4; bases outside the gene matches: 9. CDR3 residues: CASSFVTGSRETQYF. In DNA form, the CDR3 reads TGTGCCAGCAGTTTTGTGACAGGGTCACGAGAGACCCAGTACTTC.

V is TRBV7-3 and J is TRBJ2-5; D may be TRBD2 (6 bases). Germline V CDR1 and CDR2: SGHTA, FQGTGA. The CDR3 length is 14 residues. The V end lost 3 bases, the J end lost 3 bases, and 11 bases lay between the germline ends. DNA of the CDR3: TGTGCCAGCAGCTTTTCCGGGAGTAAAGAGACCCAGTACTTC. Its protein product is CASSFSGSKETQYF.

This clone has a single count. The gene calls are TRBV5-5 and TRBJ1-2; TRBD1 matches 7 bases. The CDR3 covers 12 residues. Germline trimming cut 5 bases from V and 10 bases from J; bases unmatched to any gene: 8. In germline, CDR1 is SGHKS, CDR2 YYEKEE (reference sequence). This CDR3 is CASSFRQGTYTF. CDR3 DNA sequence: TGTGCCAGCAGTTTCAGACAGGGAACCTACACCTTC.

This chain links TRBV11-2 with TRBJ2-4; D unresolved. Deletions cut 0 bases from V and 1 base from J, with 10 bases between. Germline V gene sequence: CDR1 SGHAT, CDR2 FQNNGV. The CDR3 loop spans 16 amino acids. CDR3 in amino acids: CASSLDPHRAKNIQYF. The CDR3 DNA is TGTGCCAGCAGCTTAGATCCACATCGTGCCAAAAACATTCAGTACTTC.

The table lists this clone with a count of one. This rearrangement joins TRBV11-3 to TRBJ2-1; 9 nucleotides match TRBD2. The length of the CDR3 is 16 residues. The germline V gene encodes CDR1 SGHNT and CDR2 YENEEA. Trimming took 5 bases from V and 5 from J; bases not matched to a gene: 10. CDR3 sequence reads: CASSLTSAGGNNEQFF. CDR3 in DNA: TGTGCCAGCAGCCTCACGTCGGCGGGGGGGAACAATGAGCAGTTCTTC. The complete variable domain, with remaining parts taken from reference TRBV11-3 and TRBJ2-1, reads EAGVVQSPRYKIIEKKQPVAFWCNPISGHNTLYWYLQNLGQGPELLIRYENEEAVDDSQLPKDRFSAERLKGVDSTLKIQPAELGDSAVYLCASSLTSAGGNNEQFFGPGTRLTVL.

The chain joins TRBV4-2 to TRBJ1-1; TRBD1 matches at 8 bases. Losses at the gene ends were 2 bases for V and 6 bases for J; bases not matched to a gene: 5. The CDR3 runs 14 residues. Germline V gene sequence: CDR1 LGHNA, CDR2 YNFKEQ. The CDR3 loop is CASSQPGQGPEAFF. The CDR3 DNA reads TGTGCCAGCAGCCAACCCGGACAGGGCCCTGAAGCTTTCTTT.

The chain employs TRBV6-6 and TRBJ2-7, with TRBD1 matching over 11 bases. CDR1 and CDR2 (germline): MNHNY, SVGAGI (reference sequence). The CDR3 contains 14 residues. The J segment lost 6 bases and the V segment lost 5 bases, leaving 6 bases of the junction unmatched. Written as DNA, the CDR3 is TGTGCCAGCAGTCCCGGGACAGGGGGGCGCGAGCAGTACTTC. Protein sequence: CASSPGTGGREQYF.

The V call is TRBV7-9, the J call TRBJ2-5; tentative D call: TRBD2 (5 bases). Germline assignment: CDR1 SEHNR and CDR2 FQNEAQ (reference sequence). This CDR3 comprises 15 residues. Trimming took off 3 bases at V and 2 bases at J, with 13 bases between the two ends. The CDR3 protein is CASSFFIGGQETQYF. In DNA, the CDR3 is TGTGCCAGCAGCTTCTTTATAGGAGGACAAGAGACCCAGTACTTC. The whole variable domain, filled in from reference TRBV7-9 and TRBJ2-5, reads DTGVSQNPRHKITKRGQNVTFRCDPISEHNRLYWYRQTLGQGPEFLTYFQNEAQLEKSRLLSDRFSAERPKGSFSTLEIQRTEQGDSAMYLCASSFFIGGQETQYFGPGTRLLVL.

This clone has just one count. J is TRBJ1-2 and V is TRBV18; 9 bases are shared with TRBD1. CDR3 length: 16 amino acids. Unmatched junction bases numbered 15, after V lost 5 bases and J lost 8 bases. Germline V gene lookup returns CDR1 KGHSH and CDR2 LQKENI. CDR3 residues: CASSIPDRGMTYGYTF. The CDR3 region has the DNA TGTGCCAGCTCAATCCCCGACAGGGGGATGACATACGGCTACACCTTC.

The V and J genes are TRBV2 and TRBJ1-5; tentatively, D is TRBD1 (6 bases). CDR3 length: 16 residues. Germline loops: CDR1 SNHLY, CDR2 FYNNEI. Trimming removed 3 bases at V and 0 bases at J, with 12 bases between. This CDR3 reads CASSDVWTDSNQPQHF. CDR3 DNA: TGTGCCAGCAGTGATGTATGGACAGATAGCAATCAGCCCCAGCATTTT.

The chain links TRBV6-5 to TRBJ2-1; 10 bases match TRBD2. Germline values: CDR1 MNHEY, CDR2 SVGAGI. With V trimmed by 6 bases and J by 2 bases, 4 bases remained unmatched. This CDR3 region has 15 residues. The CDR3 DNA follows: TGTGCCAGCAGAGGGACTAGCGCCGCCTACAATGAGCAGTTCTTC. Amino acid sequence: CASRGTSAAYNEQFF.

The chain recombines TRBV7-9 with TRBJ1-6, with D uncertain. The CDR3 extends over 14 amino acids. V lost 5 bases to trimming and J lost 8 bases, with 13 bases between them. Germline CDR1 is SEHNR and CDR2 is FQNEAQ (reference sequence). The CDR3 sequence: CASSPGLADSPLHF. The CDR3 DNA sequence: TGTGCCAGCAGCCCCGGGTTGGCGGATTCACCCCTCCACTTT.

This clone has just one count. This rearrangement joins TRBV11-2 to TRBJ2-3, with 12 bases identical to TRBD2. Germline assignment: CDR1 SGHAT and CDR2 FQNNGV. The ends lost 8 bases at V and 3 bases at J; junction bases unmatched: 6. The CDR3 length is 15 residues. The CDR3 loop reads CASGRLAGGTDTQYF. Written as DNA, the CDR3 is TGTGCCAGCGGGCGTCTAGCGGGGGGGACAGATACGCAGTATTTT.

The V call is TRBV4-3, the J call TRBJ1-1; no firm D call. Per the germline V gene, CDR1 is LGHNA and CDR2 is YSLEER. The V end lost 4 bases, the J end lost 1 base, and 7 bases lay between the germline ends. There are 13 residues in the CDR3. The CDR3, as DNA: TGCGCCAGCAGCCCCACCGGGAACACTGAAGCTTTCTTT. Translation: CASSPTGNTEAFF.

The CDR3: CASSLGDIPSLNYGYTF. CDR3 DNA: TGCGCCAGCAGCTTGGGGGACATCCCCTCTCTTAACTATGGCTACACCTTC. This chain uses TRBV5-1 with TRBJ1-2; D perhaps matches TRBD1 (6 bases). The germline V gene has CDR1 SGHRS and CDR2 YFSETQ. The CDR3 runs 17 residues. V shed 0 bases and J shed 1 base, with 16 bases lying between them.

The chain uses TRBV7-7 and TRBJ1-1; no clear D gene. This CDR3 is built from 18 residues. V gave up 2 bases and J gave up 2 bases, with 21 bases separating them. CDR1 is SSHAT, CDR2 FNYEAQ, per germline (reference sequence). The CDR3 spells CASSLKRPIDRPNTEAFF. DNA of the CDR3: TGTGCCAGCAGCTTAAAGCGTCCAATCGACCGGCCAAACACTGAAGCTTTCTTT.

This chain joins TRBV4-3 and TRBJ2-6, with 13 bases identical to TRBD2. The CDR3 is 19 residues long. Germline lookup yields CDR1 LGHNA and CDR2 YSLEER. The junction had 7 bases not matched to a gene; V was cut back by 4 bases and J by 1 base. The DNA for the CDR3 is TGCGCCAGCAGCCGCCGTACTAGCGGGGGGGCATCTGGGGCCAACGTCCTGACTTTC. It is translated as CASSRRTSGGASGANVLTF.

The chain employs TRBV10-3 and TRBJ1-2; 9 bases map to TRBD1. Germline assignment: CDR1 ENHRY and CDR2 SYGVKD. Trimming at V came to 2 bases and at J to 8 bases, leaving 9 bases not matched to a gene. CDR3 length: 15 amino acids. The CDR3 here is CAISEGTGGARGYTF. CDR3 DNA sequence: TGTGCCATCAGTGAGGGAACAGGGGGCGCCAGGGGCTACACCTTC.

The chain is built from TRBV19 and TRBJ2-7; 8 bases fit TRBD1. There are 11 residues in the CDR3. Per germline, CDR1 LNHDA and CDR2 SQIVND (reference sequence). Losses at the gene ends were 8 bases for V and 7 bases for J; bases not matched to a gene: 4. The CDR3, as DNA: TGTGCCAGTCGACAGGGGAGGGAGCAGTACTTC. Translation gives CASRQGREQYF.

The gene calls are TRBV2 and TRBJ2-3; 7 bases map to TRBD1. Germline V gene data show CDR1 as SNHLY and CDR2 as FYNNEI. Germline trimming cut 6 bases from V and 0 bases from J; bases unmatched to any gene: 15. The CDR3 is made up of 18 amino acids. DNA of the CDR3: TGTGCCAGCAGGGACCCCATCACGACAGGGATTAGCACAGATACGCAGTATTTT. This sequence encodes CASRDPITTGISTDTQYF.

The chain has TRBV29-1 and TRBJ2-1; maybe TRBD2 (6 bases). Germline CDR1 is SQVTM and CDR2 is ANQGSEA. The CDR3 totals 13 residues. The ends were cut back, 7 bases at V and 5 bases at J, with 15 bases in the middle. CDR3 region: CSGKTWGDNEQFF. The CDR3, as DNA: TGCAGCGGTAAAACCTGGGGGGACAATGAGCAGTTCTTC.

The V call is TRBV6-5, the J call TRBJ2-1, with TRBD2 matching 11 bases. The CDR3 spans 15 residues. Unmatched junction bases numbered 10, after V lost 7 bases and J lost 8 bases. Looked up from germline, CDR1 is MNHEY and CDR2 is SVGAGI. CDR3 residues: CASTTLAGGSYEQFF. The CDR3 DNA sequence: TGTGCCAGCACTACCCTAGCGGGAGGCTCGTATGAGCAGTTCTTC.

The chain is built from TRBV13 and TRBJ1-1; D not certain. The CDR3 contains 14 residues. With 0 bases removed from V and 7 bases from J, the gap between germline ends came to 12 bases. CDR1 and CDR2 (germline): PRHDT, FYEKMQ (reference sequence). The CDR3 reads CASSLGGLRYEAFF. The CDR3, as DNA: TGTGCCAGCAGCTTAGGAGGATTGAGGTATGAAGCTTTCTTT.

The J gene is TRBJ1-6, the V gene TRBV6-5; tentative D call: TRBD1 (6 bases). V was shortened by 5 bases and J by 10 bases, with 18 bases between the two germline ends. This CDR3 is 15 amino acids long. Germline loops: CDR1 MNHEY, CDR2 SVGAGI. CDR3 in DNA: TGTGCCAGCAGTACCCCGACAGGTTCGCGCTCACCCCTCCACTTT. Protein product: CASSTPTGSRSPLHF.

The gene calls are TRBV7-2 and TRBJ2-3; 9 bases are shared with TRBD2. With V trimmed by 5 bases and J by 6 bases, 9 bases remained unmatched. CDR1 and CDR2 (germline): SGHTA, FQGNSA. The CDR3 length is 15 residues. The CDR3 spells CASSLQIAGADTQYF. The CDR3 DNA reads TGTGCCAGCAGCCTCCAGATAGCGGGAGCTGATACGCAGTATTTT.

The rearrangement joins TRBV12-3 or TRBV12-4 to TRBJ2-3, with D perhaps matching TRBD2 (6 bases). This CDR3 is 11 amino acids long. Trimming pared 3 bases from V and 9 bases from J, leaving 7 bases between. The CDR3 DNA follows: TGTGCCAGCAGTTTGCGGGGAACGCAGTATTTT. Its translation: CASSLRGTQYF.

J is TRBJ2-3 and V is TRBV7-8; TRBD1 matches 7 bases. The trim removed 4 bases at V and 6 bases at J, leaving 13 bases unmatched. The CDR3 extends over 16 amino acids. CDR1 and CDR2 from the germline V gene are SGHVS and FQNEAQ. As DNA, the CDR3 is TGTGCCAGCAGCTCGACCTCCGACAGGGCAGCGGATACGCAGTATTTT. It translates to CASSSTSDRAADTQYF. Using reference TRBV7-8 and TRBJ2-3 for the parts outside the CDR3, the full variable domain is GAGVSQSPRYKVAKRGQDVALRCDPISGHVSLFWYQQALGQGPEFLTYFQNEAQLDKSGLPSDRFFAERPEGSVSTLKIQRTQQEDSAVYLCASSSTSDRAADTQYFGPGTRLTVL.

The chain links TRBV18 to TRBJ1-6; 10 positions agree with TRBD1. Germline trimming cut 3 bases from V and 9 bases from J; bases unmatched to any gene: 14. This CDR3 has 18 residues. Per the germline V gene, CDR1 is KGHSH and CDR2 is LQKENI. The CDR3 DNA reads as TGTGCCAGCTCACCGATTCCCCCGGGACAGGGGATAAGTTCACCCCTCCACTTT. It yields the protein CASSPIPPGQGISSPLHF.